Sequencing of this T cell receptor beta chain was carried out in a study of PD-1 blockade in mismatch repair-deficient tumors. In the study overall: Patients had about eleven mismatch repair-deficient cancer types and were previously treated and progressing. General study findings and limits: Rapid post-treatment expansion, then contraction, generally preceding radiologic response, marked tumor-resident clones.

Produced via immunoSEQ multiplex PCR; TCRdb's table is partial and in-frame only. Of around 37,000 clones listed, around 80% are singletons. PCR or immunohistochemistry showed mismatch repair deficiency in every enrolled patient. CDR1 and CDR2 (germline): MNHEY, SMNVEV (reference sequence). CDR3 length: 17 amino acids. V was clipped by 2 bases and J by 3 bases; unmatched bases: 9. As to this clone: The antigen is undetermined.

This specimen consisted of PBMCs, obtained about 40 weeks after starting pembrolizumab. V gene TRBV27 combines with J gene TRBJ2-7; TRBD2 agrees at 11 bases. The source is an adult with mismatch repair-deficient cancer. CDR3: CASSLGASGRNNYEQYF. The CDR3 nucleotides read TGTGCCAGCAGTTTAGGGGCTAGCGGGAGGAACAACTACGAGCAGTACTTC.